This paragraph reports one TCR beta chain. Its antigen remains unknown. The data originate from a study of OX40 agonist ivuxolimab in advanced cancers. Across the whole study: Those enrolled were 82.7% male, with a mean age of roughly 62 years and ages from 23 to 79. Prior anti-PD-1, anti-PD-L1 or anti-CTLA-4 therapy was allowed; 40% had some. Study-wide results and caveats: Compared with CD4+, CD8+ T cells on average had more expanded clones. Some of the lowest clonal expansion was seen in partial responders at 0.1-3.0 mg/kg.

This CDR3 is built from 14 residues. The ends lost 7 bases at V and 5 bases at J; junction bases unmatched: 11. Germline CDR1 and CDR2: MNHEY and SVGAGI. The protocol was immunoSEQ multiplex PCR, while the TCRdb copy is restricted to in-frame clones and leaves out a portion. Of about 50,000 clones listed, 88% are singletons. The material was CD4+ or CD8+ T cells sorted from blood, obtained in a trial of the OX40 agonist ivuxolimab. The genes are TRBV6-5 and TRBJ2-7; 7 nucleotides line up with TRBD2. The clonotype was recovered from an adult with an advanced solid tumor such as melanoma, head and neck, liver or kidney cancer. CDR3 sequence (DNA): TGTGCCAGCACTAGCGGCGGGATGGTTAACGAGCAGTACTTC. Translation gives CASTSGGMVNEQYF.